The rows below give T cell receptor beta chains drawn from one sample of a study of cytomegalovirus exposure and HLA in healthy donors. The method was immunoSEQ multiplex PCR; TCRdb's version includes in-frame clones alone and lacks a portion of them. The data hold around 150,000 clones, with 70% to 80% observed a single time. Sequenced: PBMCs. The receptors were sampled from a man aged 18 to 30 in good health and CMV-seropositive. The CDR3 runs from the conserved cysteine through the conserved F or W. The order of the fields is V gene, J gene, clone size, CDR3 length, D gene, CDR3 DNA, CDR3 protein. D genes are given only for firm matches. Size is omitted from some rows. Given values are once, few, many or a class for expanded clones.

>TRBV11-2|TRBJ1-2|.|14|TRBD1
TGTGCCAGCCGGGGGACCGGGACAGGGGAAGGCTACACCTTC
CASRGTGTGEGYTF
>TRBV7-2|TRBJ2-7|.|15|.
TGTGCCAGCAGCTTACTCGGCACTAGAGACTACGAGCAGTACTTC
CASSLLGTRDYEQYF
>TRBV18|TRBJ2-1|.|15|TRBD2
TGTGCCAGCTCACTGCTCGGTCTAGCGGACAATGAGCAGTTCTTC
CASSLLGLADNEQFF
>TRBV7-2|TRBJ2-7|.|16|TRBD1
TGTGCCAGCAGCTCGACCGGAGGGACAGGGAAAAACGAGCAGTACTTC
CASSSTGGTGKNEQYF
>TRBV4-2|TRBJ1-5|.|13|.
TGTGCCAGCAGCCAAGACGGGGATCAGCCCCAGCATTTT
CASSQDGDQPQHF
>TRBV7-2|TRBJ1-3|.|15|.
TGTGCCAGCAGCTTAGCTGGGACATCTGGAAACACCATATATTTT
CASSLAGTSGNTIYF
>TRBV7-9|TRBJ1-4|.|14|TRBD1
TGTGCCAGCAGCTTCGGACAGGGCGGGGAAAAACTGTTTTTT
CASSFGQGGEKLFF
>TRBV6-1|TRBJ2-5|.|13|.
TGTGCCAGCAGGGCGAGGGCCCAAGAGACCCAGTACTTC
CASRARAQETQYF
>TRBV27|TRBJ1-2|once|14|TRBD1
TGTGCCAGCAGTCTCGGACAGGGGGCGGATGGCTACACCTTC
CASSLGQGADGYTF
>TRBV2|TRBJ1-3|.|15|.
TGTGCCAGCAGCGAAGACAGGAGCTCTGGAAACACCATATATTTT
CASSEDRSSGNTIYF
>TRBV7-2|TRBJ2-3|.|16|TRBD2
TGTGCCAGCAGCAAAGGGACTAGCGGGAGCACAGATACGCAGTATTTT
CASSKGTSGSTDTQYF
>TRBV19|TRBJ2-4|once|17|.
TGTGCCAGTAGTATGGGGGGAACTAGTCCGGGCAAAAACATTCAGTACTTC
CASSMGGTSPGKNIQYF
>TRBV28|TRBJ2-1|.|15|.
TGTGCCAGCAGTTTACGTTCCGACAGATACAATGAGCAGTTCTTC
CASSLRSDRYNEQFF
>TRBV4-3|TRBJ2-1|.|17|TRBD1
TGCGCCAGCAGCCAAGAAAGGGCGATAGGGACAGGGAATGAGCAGTTCTTC
CASSQERAIGTGNEQFF
>TRBV30|TRBJ1-5|.|15|.
TGTGCCTGGAGTGCGGGGGTCCTTAGGGATCAGCCCCAGCATTTT
CAWSAGVLRDQPQHF
>TRBV5-1|TRBJ1-5|.|15|.
TGCGCCAGCAGCCCGGGAGAGAGTAGCAATCAGCCCCAGCATTTT
CASSPGESSNQPQHF
>TRBV7-2|TRBJ2-3|.|16|TRBD1
TGTGCCAGCAGCTTAGGGGACAGCAGCAGCACAGATACGCAGTATTTT
CASSLGDSSSTDTQYF
>TRBV5-6|TRBJ1-2|.|14|TRBD1
TGTGCCAGCAGCTTGTTTGACAGGGGACATGGCTACACCTTC
CASSLFDRGHGYTF
>TRBV27|TRBJ2-5|once|14|TRBD1
TGTGCCAGCAGTTTGGACAGGGGGGCAGAGACCCAGTACTTC
CASSLDRGAETQYF
>TRBV2|TRBJ1-1|few|14|.
TGTGCCAGCAGTGAAGAGCTGGGGAGGGCTGAAGCTTTCTTT
CASSEELGRAEAFF
>TRBV10-3|TRBJ2-7|.|14|.
TGTGCCATCAGATCCGGGACTGGAACCTACGAGCAGTACTTC
CAIRSGTGTYEQYF
>TRBV5-1|TRBJ2-7|few|14|.
TGCGCCAGCAGCTTATGGGGGCAAGGCTACGAGCAGTACTTC
CASSLWGQGYEQYF
>TRBV7-2|TRBJ1-5|.|16|.
TGTGCCAGCAGCTTAGATCTAGGAGGGGGCAATCAGCCCCAGCATTTT
CASSLDLGGGNQPQHF
>TRBV18|TRBJ2-5|.|13|TRBD1
TGTGCCAGCTCACCGGGACAGCAAGAGACCCAGTACTTC
CASSPGQQETQYF
>TRBV5-4|TRBJ2-7|.|13|.
TGTGCCAGCAGCTTGGGACTAACCTACGAGCAGTACTTC
CASSLGLTYEQYF
>TRBV10-2|TRBJ1-2|.|15|.
TGCGCCAGCAGTGACAAAGGCAGGACAAACTATGGCTACACCTTC
CASSDKGRTNYGYTF
>TRBV14|TRBJ1-1|.|15|.
TGTGCCAGCTCCCACGGGGGAGGGGTGAACACTGAAGCTTTCTTT
CASSHGGGVNTEAFF
>TRBV19|TRBJ2-5|few|14|.
TGTGCCAGTAGAAAGGACTACCTCCTGGGGACCCAGTACTTC
CASRKDYLLGTQYF
>TRBV23-1|TRBJ1-3|.|12|.
TGCGCCACCTATCCGGGTGGAAACACCATATATTTT
CATYPGGNTIYF
>TRBV29-1|TRBJ1-3|.|14|TRBD1
TGCAGCGCCCAAATCGGACAGGCAGGAAACACCATATATTTT
CSAQIGQAGNTIYF
>TRBV14|TRBJ2-1|few|16|TRBD1
TGTGCCAGCAGCCTTTTTAGAACAGGGGGCCGGGATGAGCAGTTCTTC
CASSLFRTGGRDEQFF
>TRBV7-9|TRBJ1-1|once|16|.
TGTGCCAGCAGCTTAGGCTATGCAGGCGAATTAACTGAAGCTTTCTTT
CASSLGYAGELTEAFF
>TRBV6-6|TRBJ2-2|.|16|.
TGTGCCAGCAGTTACTACCCCAACGGGGGCACCGGGGAGCTGTTTTTT
CASSYYPNGGTGELFF
>TRBV4-1|TRBJ1-5|.|15|.
TGCGCCAGCAGCCAAGTGGGTGGCGGGGAGGCGCCCCAGCATTTT
CASSQVGGGEAPQHF
>TRBV6-1|TRBJ2-3|.|18|.
TGTGCCAGCAGTGAGCGACTAGTGGGGGGGCTTGGCACAGATACGCAGTATTTT
CASSERLVGGLGTDTQYF
>TRBV19|TRBJ1-2|.|14|.
TGTGCCAGTAATGGACTGAGAGCTAACTATGGCTACACCTTC
CASNGLRANYGYTF
>TRBV28|TRBJ1-4|.|17|.
TGTGCCAGCAGTACCCCTTACATGGAGGCGACTAATGAAAAACTGTTTTTT
CASSTPYMEATNEKLFF
>TRBV7-6|TRBJ2-7|.|17|.
TGTGCCAGCAGCTCCACCGTGTTCGAGGGTGGCAGCTACGAGCAGTACTTC
CASSSTVFEGGSYEQYF
>TRBV5-5|TRBJ1-1|.|12|.
TGTGCCAGCAGCTCACAGGGAATGGTGGCTTTCTTT
CASSSQGMVAFF
>TRBV7-9|TRBJ1-1|.|14|.
TGTGCCAGCAGTCTAGCGGGGGCAAACGTTGAAGCTTTCTTT
CASSLAGANVEAFF